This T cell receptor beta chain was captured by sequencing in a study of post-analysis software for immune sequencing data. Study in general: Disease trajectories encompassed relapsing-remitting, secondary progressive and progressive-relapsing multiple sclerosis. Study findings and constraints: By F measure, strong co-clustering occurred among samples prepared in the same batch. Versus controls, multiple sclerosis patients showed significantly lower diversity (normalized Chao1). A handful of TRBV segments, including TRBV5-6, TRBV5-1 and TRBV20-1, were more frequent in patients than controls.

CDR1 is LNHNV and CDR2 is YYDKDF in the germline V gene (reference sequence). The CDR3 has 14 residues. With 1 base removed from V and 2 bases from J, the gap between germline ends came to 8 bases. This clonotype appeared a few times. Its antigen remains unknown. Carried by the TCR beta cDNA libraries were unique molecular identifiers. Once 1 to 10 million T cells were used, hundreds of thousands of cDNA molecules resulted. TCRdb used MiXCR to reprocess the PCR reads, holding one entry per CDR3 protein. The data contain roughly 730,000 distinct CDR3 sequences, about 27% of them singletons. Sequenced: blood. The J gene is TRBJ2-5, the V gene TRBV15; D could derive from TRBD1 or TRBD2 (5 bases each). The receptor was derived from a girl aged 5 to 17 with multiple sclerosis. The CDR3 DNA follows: TGTGCCACCAGCAGAGTTTGGGGGCAAGAGACCCAGTACTTC. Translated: CATSRVWGQETQYF.